This T cell receptor beta chain was recorded in a study of shared clonotypes between healthy human individuals. This clone came up a few times. Clones were read by immunoSEQ multiplex PCR, and TCRdb kept only the in-frame ones, dropping some. This table has 980,000 or so clones, approximately 80% appearing once. Sequencing was done on a sample of memory CD4+ T cells sorted from blood. Subset given: CD45RA-negative fraction. The sequence derives from a man aged 18-30 years in good health.

CDR3 loop: CAISGQTNYGYTF. DNA for the CDR3: TGTGCCATCAGCGGACAGACTAACTATGGCTACACCTTC. The rearrangement uses TRBV10-3 and TRBJ1-2; D possibly corresponds to TRBD1 (6 bases). The V and J ends lost 6 bases and 0 bases respectively, with 8 bases between them. Germline lookup yields CDR1 ENHRY and CDR2 SYGVKD. CDR3 length: 13 residues.